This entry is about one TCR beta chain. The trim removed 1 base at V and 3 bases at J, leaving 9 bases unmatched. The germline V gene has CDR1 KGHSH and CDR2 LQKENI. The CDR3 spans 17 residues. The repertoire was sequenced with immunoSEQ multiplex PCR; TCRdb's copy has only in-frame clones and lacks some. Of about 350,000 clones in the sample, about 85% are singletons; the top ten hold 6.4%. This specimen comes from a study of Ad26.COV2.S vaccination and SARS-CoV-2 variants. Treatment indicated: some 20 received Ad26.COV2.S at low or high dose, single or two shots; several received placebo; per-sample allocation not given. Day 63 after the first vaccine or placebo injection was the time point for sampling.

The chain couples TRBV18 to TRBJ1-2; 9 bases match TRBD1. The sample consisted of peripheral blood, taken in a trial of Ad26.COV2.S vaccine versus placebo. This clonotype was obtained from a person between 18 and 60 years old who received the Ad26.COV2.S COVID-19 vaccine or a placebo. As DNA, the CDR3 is TGTGCCAGCTCACCACAATCCGGACAGGGGAGAGACTATGGCTACACCTTC. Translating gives CASSPQSGQGRDYGYTF.